This record covers a single T cell receptor (beta chain). These data are taken from a study of blood T cell repertoires in COVID-19. The table came from immunoSEQ multiplex PCR; TCRdb's copy has only in-frame clones and leaves some out. The sample has roughly 250,000 clones, about 80% seen once. The clonotype comes from a human donor in a cohort sampled during active COVID-19. Sequenced sample: peripheral blood.

DNA for the CDR3: TGCAGCGTTGAAGACAGCCCGGGCACTGAAGCTTTCTTT. Translating it yields CSVEDSPGTEAFF. The V gene is TRBV29-1, the J gene TRBJ1-1; D is unclear. CDR1 is SQVTM and CDR2 is ANQGSEA in the germline V gene. Trimming pared 0 bases from V and 4 bases from J, leaving 9 bases between. The CDR3 totals 13 residues.